One sample yielded the 5 T cell receptor beta chains listed below, sequenced in a study of spatial heterogeneity in lung cancer (dated by TCRdb to between 2017 and 2020). The time point label of this sample denotes: sample taken at primary tumor resection. TCR sequencing used whole RNA extracted from tumor and nontumor lung tissue, or from cryopreserved PBMC samples, without cell sorting. The library was produced with 5' RACE. The sample was run on a NextSeq 500. In-frame beta chains were kept once TCRdb had trimmed the public reads at Q25 with fastp and called clones with MiXCR. Under each unique CDR3 protein, matching rows form one entry showing the most common genes and DNA. This sample is represented by 2,500 to 3,500 distinct CDR3 sequences; 16% of them were singletons. The biggest ten clones account for 65% to 85% of the sample. The input for sequencing was PBMCs, taken at surgery. These receptors came from a female donor with early-stage non-small cell lung cancer.

The table lists this clonotype with many counts. The chain's CDR3 is CASSNTPDNSPLHF. CDR3 nucleotides: TGTGCCAGCAGCAACACACCTGATAATTCACCCCTCCACTTT. The chain carries TRBV6-5 and TRBJ1-6; D gene uncertain. Germline V gene lookup returns CDR1 MNHEY and CDR2 SVGAGI. The CDR3 is made up of 14 amino acids. The V end was cut by 6 bases, the J end by 5 bases, with 11 bases between.

The rearrangement uses TRBV11-2 and TRBJ1-1, with D maybe TRBD1 (5 bases). Germline V gives CDR1 SGHAT, CDR2 FQNNGV. This CDR3 has 11 amino acids. Trimming cost V 5 bases and J 7 bases, with 8 bases left between them. The CDR3 DNA sequence: TGTGCCAGCAGCCTACAGGTTGAAGCTTTCTTT. As protein: CASSLQVEAFF.

V is TRBV7-3 and J is TRBJ2-1; the match to TRBD2 covers 7 bases. CDR3 size: 15 residues. Unmatched junction bases numbered 8, after V lost 6 bases and J lost 3 bases. Germline CDR1 SGHTA, CDR2 FQGTGA. This CDR3 is CASRRAGTGYNEQFF. The CDR3 nucleotides are TGTGCCAGCAGGCGAGCGGGAACAGGCTACAATGAGCAGTTCTTC. The full variable domain, its missing parts supplied by reference TRBV7-3 and TRBJ2-1, is GAGVSQTPSNKVTEKGKYVELRCDPISGHTALYWYRQSLGQGPEFLIYFQGTGAADDSGLPNDRFFAVRPEGSVSTLKIQRTERGDSAVYLCASRRAGTGYNEQFFGPGTRLTVL.

The chain has TRBV29-1 and TRBJ2-3; no firm D call. V was shortened by 4 bases and J by 2 bases, with 10 bases between the two germline ends. Germline V CDR1 and CDR2: SQVTM, ANQGSEA. This CDR3 is 13 amino acids long. The CDR3 is CSVAAPDTDTQYF. CDR3 DNA sequence: TGCAGCGTTGCGGCCCCCGACACAGATACGCAGTATTTT.

This chain joins TRBV7-2 and TRBJ2-2; 8 bases fit TRBD2. With V trimmed by 5 bases and J by 6 bases, 14 bases remained unmatched. Germline-derived CDR1 and CDR2 are SGHTA and FQGNSA. The CDR3 runs 17 residues. The DNA for the CDR3 is TGTGCCAGCAGCCCAGCCAGCGGGAGTGGTATTGCCGGGGAGCTGTTTTTT. The encoded protein is CASSPASGSGIAGELFF. Full variable domain (remainder filled in from reference TRBV7-2 and TRBJ2-2): GAGVSQSPSNKVTEKGKDVELRCDPISGHTALYWYRQSLGQGLEFLIYFQGNSAPDKSGLPSDRFSAERTGGSVSTLTIQRTQQEDSAVYLCASSPASGSGIAGELFFGEGSRLTVL.